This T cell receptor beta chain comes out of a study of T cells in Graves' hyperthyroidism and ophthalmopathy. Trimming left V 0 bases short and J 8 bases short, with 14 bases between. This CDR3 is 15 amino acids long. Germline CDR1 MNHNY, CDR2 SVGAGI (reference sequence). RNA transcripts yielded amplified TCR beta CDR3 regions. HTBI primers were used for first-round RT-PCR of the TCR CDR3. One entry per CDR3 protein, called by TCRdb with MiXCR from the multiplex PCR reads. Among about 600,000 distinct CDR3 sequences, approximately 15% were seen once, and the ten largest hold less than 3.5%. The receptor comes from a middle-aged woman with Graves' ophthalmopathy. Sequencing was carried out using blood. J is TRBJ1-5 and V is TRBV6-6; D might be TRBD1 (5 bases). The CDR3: CASSYSFLGQEPQHF. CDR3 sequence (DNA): TGTGCCAGCAGTTACTCGTTCTTAGGACAAGAGCCCCAGCATTTT.